These T cell receptor beta chains were read from a single sample in a study of cytomegalovirus exposure and HLA in healthy donors. Repertoires were generated with immunoSEQ multiplex PCR, while TCRdb's copy carries only in-frame clones and drops some. Here the sample spans around 200,000 clones, 60% to 80% being singletons. Sequencing was performed on PBMCs. Receptors were obtained from a male donor in good health and CMV-seronegative. Both conserved end residues are part of each CDR3. The D gene is left open where the match is weak. Rows give clone size only sometimes, using once, few, many, or a class for an expanded clone.

j_call v_call d_call clone_size cdr3_aa cdr3_nt
TRBJ1-2 TRBV15 TRBD1 NA CATSNRDRVYGYTF TGTGCCACCAGCAACCGGGACAGGGTCTATGGCTACACCTTC
TRBJ1-6 TRBV7-2 NA NA CASSQTRVRNSPLHF TGTGCCAGCAGTCAAACCCGGGTGAGGAATTCACCCCTCCACTTT
TRBJ2-1 TRBV4-2 NA few CASSPSGPEGHNEQFF TGTGCCAGCAGCCCCTCAGGGCCGGAGGGCCATAATGAGCAGTTCTTC
TRBJ2-1 TRBV21-1 NA NA CASSKAGRTSVDEQFF TGTGCCAGCAGCAAAGCCGGTAGGACTAGCGTTGATGAGCAGTTCTTC
TRBJ1-6 TRBV30 NA NA CAWNFLGRVASPLHF TGTGCCTGGAATTTTCTCGGCAGGGTGGCTTCACCCCTCCACTTT
TRBJ1-5 TRBV6-1 NA NA CASRGGVPQHF TGTGCCAGCAGGGGCGGGGTCCCCCAGCATTTT
TRBJ2-7 TRBV7-2 NA NA CASSLPATSYEQYF TGTGCCAGCAGCTTACCAGCGACCTCCTACGAGCAGTACTTC
TRBJ1-1 TRBV19 NA NA CASSAGYTEAFF TGTGCCAGTAGTGCCGGGTACACTGAAGCTTTCTTT
TRBJ2-7 TRBV7-2 TRBD1 NA CASSLLGQGFEQYF TGTGCCAGCAGCCTCCTGGGACAGGGTTTCGAGCAGTACTTC
TRBJ1-4 TRBV11-2 TRBD1 NA CASSRRPGQGNEKLFF TGTGCCAGCAGCCGACGCCCGGGACAGGGGAATGAAAAACTGTTTTTT
TRBJ2-2 TRBV5-1 NA once CASSQNTGIGELFF TGCGCCAGCAGCCAAAACACAGGGATCGGGGAGCTGTTTTTT
TRBJ2-7 TRBV6-5 NA NA CASRHTGSYEQYF TGTGCCAGCAGGCACACAGGTTCCTACGAGCAGTACTTC
TRBJ2-3 TRBV6-1 NA NA CASSDTVLLDTQYF TGTGCCAGCAGTGACACAGTGCTTCTAGATACGCAGTATTTT
TRBJ1-2 TRBV29-1 NA NA CSVLGSTYGYTF TGCAGCGTCCTAGGCAGTACTTATGGCTACACCTTC
TRBJ2-2 TRBV28 NA NA CASSLFDSGTGELFF TGTGCCAGCAGTTTATTTGACAGTGGCACCGGGGAGCTGTTTTTT
TRBJ1-2 TRBV5-6 TRBD1 NA CASSLPQGLGYTF TGTGCCAGCAGCTTGCCACAGGGGTTGGGCTACACCTTC
TRBJ2-1 TRBV11-2 TRBD2 NA CASSAGLAGVRSYNEQFF TGTGCCAGCAGCGCGGGACTAGCGGGAGTCCGCTCCTACAATGAGCAGTTCTTC
TRBJ2-2 TRBV28 TRBD1 once CASSTSTGAAGELFF TGTGCCAGCAGTACCTCGACAGGGGCCGCCGGGGAGCTGTTTTTT
TRBJ1-2 TRBV5-1 NA NA CASSVQEGTYGYTF TGCGCCAGCAGCGTCCAGGAGGGTACCTATGGCTACACCTTC
TRBJ2-5 TRBV14 NA NA CASSQDPVSGTQYF TGTGCCAGCAGCCAAGATCCGGTTTCTGGGACCCAGTACTTC
TRBJ1-1 TRBV7-8 NA few CASSHPRSGAYTEAFF TGTGCCAGCAGTCATCCCCGGTCAGGGGCGTACACTGAAGCTTTCTTT
TRBJ2-7 TRBV28 NA NA CASSLGWSYEQYF TGTGCCAGCAGTTTGGGCTGGTCCTACGAGCAGTACTTC
TRBJ1-6 TRBV7-9 NA NA CASNPHGADYNSPLHF TGTGCCAGCAATCCCCATGGGGCGGATTATAATTCACCCCTCCACTTT
TRBJ2-5 TRBV28 NA NA CASSSRQARQETQYF TGTGCCAGCAGTTCAAGACAGGCGCGCCAAGAGACCCAGTACTTC
TRBJ2-1 TRBV11-3 NA NA CASSSGERANNEQFF TGTGCCAGCAGCTCGGGGGAGAGGGCTAACAATGAGCAGTTCTTC